These 21 T cell receptor beta chains came from one sample sequenced in a study of blood T cell repertoires in COVID-19. The method was immunoSEQ multiplex PCR; TCRdb's version includes in-frame clones alone and lacks a portion of them. The sample lists 80,000 to 100,000 clones, about nine tenths occurring once. The source material was peripheral blood. These receptors were taken from a man in his fifties or sixties with acute or convalescent COVID-19.

The V call is TRBV10-2, the J call TRBJ2-3; the D gene is possibly TRBD2 (5 bases). The CDR3 sequence is 13 residues long. Per the germline V gene, CDR1 is WSHSY and CDR2 is SAAADI. Trimming removed 7 bases at V and 2 bases at J, with 10 bases between. CDR3 bases: TGCGCCAGCAAGCGGAGCTCCACAGATACGCAGTATTTT. It is translated as CASKRSSTDTQYF.

The V and J genes are TRBV19 and TRBJ2-7; a weak D match, TRBD1 (6 bases). Between the trimmed V and J ends, which lost 0 bases and 3 bases, there was a span of 12 bases. CDR3 length: 15 residues. Germline V CDR1 and CDR2: LNHDA, SQIVND (reference sequence). The CDR3 nucleotides are TGTGCCAGTAGTATAGATGGAACAGGGATCTACGAGCAGTACTTC. Translation gives CASSIDGTGIYEQYF.

The V and J genes are TRBV5-1 and TRBJ1-5; D possibly corresponds to TRBD1 (6 bases). CDR1 is SGHRS and CDR2 is YFSETQ in the germline V gene. The CDR3 totals 15 residues. Trimming shortened V by 0 bases and J by 7 bases, and 14 bases separated the two germline ends. The CDR3 DNA reads as TGCGCCAGCAGCTTGGCCGGCAGGGGTTGGCAGCCCCAGCATTTT. It yields the protein CASSLAGRGWQPQHF.

The rearrangement joins TRBV29-1 to TRBJ1-1, with 7 bases identical to TRBD1. V shed 7 bases, J shed 3 bases, and the junction held 8 bases outside the gene matches. This CDR3 has 13 amino acids. Germline V gene sequence: CDR1 SQVTM, CDR2 ANQGSEA. In DNA form, the CDR3 reads TGCAGCGCTGGGGGACAGTCGTACACTGAAGCTTTCTTT. This codes for CSAGGQSYTEAFF.

This clone was seen just once. The V call is TRBV2, the J call TRBJ1-1; D is ambiguous. Germline V gives CDR1 SNHLY, CDR2 FYNNEI. The V end lost 10 bases, the J end lost 1 base, and 13 bases lay between the germline ends. This CDR3 is 13 amino acids long. The CDR3 here is CANRGGRNTEAFF. The CDR3 bases are TGTGCCAATCGGGGTGGCAGGAACACTGAAGCTTTCTTT.

The chain combines TRBV7-2 with TRBJ1-3; D is unclear. Trimming shortened V by 5 bases and J by 0 bases, and 8 bases separated the two germline ends. The CDR3 has 14 residues. Germline V gives CDR1 SGHTA, CDR2 FQGNSA. The CDR3, as DNA: TGTGCCAGCAGCCCGACATACTCTGGAAACACCATATATTTT. It specifies CASSPTYSGNTIYF.

The J gene is TRBJ1-5, the V gene TRBV29-1; D perhaps matches TRBD1 (5 bases). The CDR3 has 14 residues. The V end was cut by 4 bases, the J end by 6 bases, with 16 bases between. Germline CDR1 reads SQVTM; CDR2 reads ANQGSEA. DNA of the CDR3: TGCAGCGTTGTAACTTCAGGGAATCGTCAGCCCCAGCATTTT. Its translation: CSVVTSGNRQPQHF.

This chain uses TRBV7-2 with TRBJ1-1; D remains unclear. This CDR3 has 15 amino acids. Germline V CDR1 and CDR2: SGHTA, FQGNSA. Trimming took 7 bases from V and 1 from J, leaving 16 bases between them. CDR3 region: CASTPLYDSNTEAFF. DNA for the CDR3: TGTGCCAGCACCCCGCTCTACGACTCGAACACTGAAGCTTTCTTT.

The chain has TRBV19 and TRBJ2-2; D perhaps matches TRBD1 (6 bases). V was trimmed by 3 bases and J by 6 bases, leaving 11 bases between them. The CDR3 length is 14 residues. Germline-derived CDR1 and CDR2 are LNHDA and SQIVND (reference sequence). The CDR3 spells CASSITGKAGELFF. The CDR3 bases are TGTGCCAGTAGTATTACAGGGAAGGCCGGGGAGCTGTTTTTT.

This rearrangement joins TRBV5-4 to TRBJ1-5, with D tentatively TRBD1 (6 bases). Trimming pared 4 bases from V and 8 bases from J, leaving 13 bases between. Germline V gives CDR1 SGHNT, CDR2 YYREEE (reference sequence). The CDR3 consists of 13 residues. CDR3 coding DNA: TGTGCCAGCAGCGCGCAGGGGATGGAGCCCCAGCATTTT. Translated: CASSAQGMEPQHF. The full variable domain, completed using reference TRBV5-4 and TRBJ1-5, is ETGVTQSPTHLIKTRGQQVTLRCSSQSGHNTVSWYQQALGQGPQFIFQYYREEENGRGNFPPRFSGLQFPNYSSELNVNALELDDSALYLCASSAQGMEPQHFGDGTRLSIL.

This clone was recorded only once. This chain joins TRBV6-1 and TRBJ1-1; 8 bases fit TRBD1. The V gene end was trimmed by 4 bases and the J gene end by 4 bases; junction bases not matched to a gene: 14. Germline CDR1 is MNHNS and CDR2 is SASEGT. The CDR3 spans 17 residues. CDR3 in amino acids: CASSGQGAPVVGTEAFF. The CDR3 DNA reads TGTGCCAGCAGTGGGCAGGGGGCGCCTGTTGTGGGCACTGAAGCTTTCTTT.

The V and J genes are TRBV5-1 and TRBJ2-3, with TRBD2 matching 11 bases. Germline values: CDR1 SGHRS, CDR2 YFSETQ. The CDR3 contains 16 residues. Trimming removed 2 bases from V and 1 base from J; junction bases left unmatched: 3. The DNA of the CDR3 is TGCGCCAGCAGCTTTGGGGGACTAGCGGGCACAGATACGCAGTATTTT. The encoded protein is CASSFGGLAGTDTQYF. The full variable domain, its missing parts supplied by reference TRBV5-1 and TRBJ2-3, is KAGVTQTPRYLIKTRGQQVTLSCSPISGHRSVSWYQQTPGQGLQFLFEYFSETQRNKGNFPGRFSGRQFSNSRSEMNVSTLELGDSALYLCASSFGGLAGTDTQYFGPGTRLTVL.

The rearrangement joins TRBV28 to TRBJ2-3; the match to TRBD2 covers 7 bases. The CDR3 runs to 11 residues. The trim removed 5 bases at V and 10 bases at J, leaving 3 bases unmatched. The germline CDR1 and CDR2 sequences are MDHEN and SYDVKM. The CDR3 DNA is TGTGCCAGCAGTCGAGGGAGGGCGCAGTATTTT. Its translation is CASSRGRAQYF.

The gene calls are TRBV6-6 and TRBJ2-3; TRBD1 might be the D (6 bases). V was clipped by 5 bases and J by 2 bases, with 14 bases between them. Germline-derived CDR1 and CDR2 are MNHNY and SVGAGI (reference sequence). This CDR3 comprises 15 residues. CDR3: CASSPTGSITDTQYF. The DNA of the CDR3 is TGTGCCAGCAGTCCTACAGGGAGTATCACAGATACGCAGTATTTT.

The chain carries TRBV7-9 and TRBJ1-1, with 9 bases that match TRBD1. V trimming: 5 bases; J trimming: 5 bases; junction bases outside the gene matches: 9. CDR3 length: 15 amino acids. Germline lookup yields CDR1 SEHNR and CDR2 FQNEAQ (reference sequence). The CDR3 nucleotides are TGTGCCAGCAGCCCGTGGGACAGGGAAACGACTGAAGCTTTCTTT. This codes for CASSPWDRETTEAFF. The full variable domain, in which reference TRBV7-9 and TRBJ1-1 provide the parts outside the CDR3, is DTGVSQNPRHKITKRGQNVTFRCDPISEHNRLYWYRQTLGQGPEFLTYFQNEAQLEKSRLLSDRFSAERPKGSFSTLEIQRTEQGDSAMYLCASSPWDRETTEAFFGQGTRLTVV.

The chain couples TRBV19 to TRBJ1-2; TRBD1 matches at 8 bases. Germline values: CDR1 LNHDA, CDR2 SQIVND (reference sequence). This CDR3 contains 15 residues. V lost 5 bases and J lost 5; bases outside the gene matches: 10. The CDR3 DNA reads TGTGCCAGTAGTGCCAAACTGCAGGGGGCGTATGGCTACACCTTC. It translates to CASSAKLQGAYGYTF.

This clone was seen only once. The V call is TRBV4-2, the J call TRBJ2-7; 10 bases align to TRBD1. J lost 5 bases, V lost 8 bases, and 6 bases had no gene match. This CDR3 has 13 amino acids. Germline V gene sequence: CDR1 LGHNA, CDR2 YNFKEQ. CDR3 region: CASGPTGGHEQYF. The CDR3 coding sequence is TGTGCCAGCGGTCCGACAGGGGGCCACGAGCAGTACTTC.

This clone has only one observation. V gene TRBV19 combines with J gene TRBJ1-1, with 8 positions matching TRBD1. Germline CDR1 is LNHDA and CDR2 is SQIVND (reference sequence). V dropped 5 bases and J dropped 9; count of bases not matched to a gene: 5. This CDR3 has 12 residues. The chain's CDR3 is CASSDRQGKAFF. The CDR3 DNA follows: TGTGCCAGTAGTGATCGACAGGGGAAAGCTTTCTTT. The full variable domain, in which reference TRBV19 and TRBJ1-1 provide the parts outside the CDR3, is DGGITQSPKYLFRKEGQNVTLSCEQNLNHDAMYWYRQDPGQGLRLIYYSQIVNDFQKGDIAEGYSVSREKKESFPLTVTSAQKNPTAFYLCASSDRQGKAFFGQGTRLTVV.

The chain joins TRBV27 to TRBJ1-3, with unresolved D. V was trimmed by 5 bases and J by 4 bases, leaving 9 bases between them. This CDR3 contains 13 residues. Looked up from germline, CDR1 is MNHEY and CDR2 is SMNVEV (reference sequence). The CDR3 bases are TGTGCCAGCAGTCTCCGGTTCGGAAACACCATATATTTT. Amino acids: CASSLRFGNTIYF.

This clone was recorded once. This sequence joins TRBV19 and TRBJ1-5; the D gene is possibly TRBD1 (6 bases). The CDR3 totals 15 residues. V gave up 3 bases and J gave up 1 base, with 10 bases separating them. The germline V gene encodes CDR1 LNHDA and CDR2 SQIVND (reference sequence). In nucleotides, the CDR3 is TGTGCCAGTAGTATTAGGACAGTGAGCAATCAGCCCCAGCATTTT. It specifies CASSIRTVSNQPQHF.

This chain joins TRBV18 and TRBJ2-3; D is possibly TRBD1 (5 bases). The CDR3 spans 18 residues. Germline CDR1 is KGHSH and CDR2 is LQKENI. V was cut by 2 bases and J by 1 base, with 19 bases left in between. The CDR3 is CASSPIPLEGARTDTQYF. CDR3 coding DNA: TGTGCCAGCTCACCAATCCCTTTAGAAGGGGCTCGCACAGATACGCAGTATTTT.